Sequencing of this TCR beta chain was carried out in a study of T cell repertoires in cytomegalovirus infection. This CDR3 has 14 amino acids. Trimming shortened V by 6 bases and J by 8 bases, and 19 bases separated the two germline ends. MiXCR, run by TCRdb on the reads, gives a single entry per CDR3 protein. The sample yields fewer than 550,000 distinct CDR3 sequences, roughly 30% seen once. This clonotype was seen a handful of times. What was sequenced was PBMCs. This chain links TRBV12-3 or TRBV12-4 with TRBJ1-2, with no clear D. The clonotype was recovered from a human donor in good health (CMV status not recorded). Some clones in this sample may be carry-over from other donors' samples. DNA for the CDR3: TGTGCCAGCAGCCGGACGGACCCCAATAAGGGCTACACCTTC. The encoded protein is CASSRTDPNKGYTF.